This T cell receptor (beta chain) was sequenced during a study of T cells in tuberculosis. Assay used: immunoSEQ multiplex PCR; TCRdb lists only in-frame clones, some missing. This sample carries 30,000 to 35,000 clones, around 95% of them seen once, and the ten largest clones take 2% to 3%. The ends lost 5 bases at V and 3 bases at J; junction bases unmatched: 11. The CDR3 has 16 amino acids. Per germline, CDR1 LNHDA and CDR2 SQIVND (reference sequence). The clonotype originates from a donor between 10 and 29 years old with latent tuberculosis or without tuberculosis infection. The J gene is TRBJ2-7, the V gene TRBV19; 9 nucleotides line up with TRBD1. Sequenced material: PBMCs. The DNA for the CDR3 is TGTGCCAGTAGTGCCTTCAACCGGGACAGGGACTACGAGCAGTACTTC. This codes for CASSAFNRDRDYEQYF. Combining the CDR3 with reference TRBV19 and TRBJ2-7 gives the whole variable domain DGGITQSPKYLFRKEGQNVTLSCEQNLNHDAMYWYRQDPGQGLRLIYYSQIVNDFQKGDIAEGYSVSREKKESFPLTVTSAQKNPTAFYLCASSAFNRDRDYEQYFGPGTRLTVT.